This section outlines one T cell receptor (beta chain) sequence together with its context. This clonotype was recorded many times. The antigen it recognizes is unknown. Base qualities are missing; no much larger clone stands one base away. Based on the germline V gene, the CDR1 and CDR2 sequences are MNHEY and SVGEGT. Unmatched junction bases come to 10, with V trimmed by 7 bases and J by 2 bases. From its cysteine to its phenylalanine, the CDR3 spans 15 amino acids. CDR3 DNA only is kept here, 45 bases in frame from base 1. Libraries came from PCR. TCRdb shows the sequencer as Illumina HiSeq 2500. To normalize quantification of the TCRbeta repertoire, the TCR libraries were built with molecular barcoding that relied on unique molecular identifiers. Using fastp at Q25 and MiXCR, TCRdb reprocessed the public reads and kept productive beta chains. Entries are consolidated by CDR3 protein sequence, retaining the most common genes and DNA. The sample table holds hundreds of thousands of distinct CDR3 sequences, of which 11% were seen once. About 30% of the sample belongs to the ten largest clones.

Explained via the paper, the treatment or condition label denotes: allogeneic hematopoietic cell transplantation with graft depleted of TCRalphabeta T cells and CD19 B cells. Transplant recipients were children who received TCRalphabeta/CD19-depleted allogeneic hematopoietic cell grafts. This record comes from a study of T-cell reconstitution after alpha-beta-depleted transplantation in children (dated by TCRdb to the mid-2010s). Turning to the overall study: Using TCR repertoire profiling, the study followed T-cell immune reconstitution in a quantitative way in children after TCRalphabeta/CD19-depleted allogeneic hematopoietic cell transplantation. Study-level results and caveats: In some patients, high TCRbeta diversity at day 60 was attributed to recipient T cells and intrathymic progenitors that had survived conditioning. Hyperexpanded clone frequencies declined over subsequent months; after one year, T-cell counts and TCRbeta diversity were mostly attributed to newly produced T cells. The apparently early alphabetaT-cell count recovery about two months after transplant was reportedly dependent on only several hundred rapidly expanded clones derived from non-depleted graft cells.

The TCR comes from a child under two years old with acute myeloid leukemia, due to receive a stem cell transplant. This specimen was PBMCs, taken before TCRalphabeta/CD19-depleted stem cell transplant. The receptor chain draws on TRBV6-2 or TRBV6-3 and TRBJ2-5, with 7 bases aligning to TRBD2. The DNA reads TGTGCCAGCACGACCAGAGCGGGGTCACAAGAGACCCAGTACTTC. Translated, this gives CASTTRAGSQETQYF.